These 9 T cell receptor beta chains share one sample of origin, sequenced in a study of cytomegalovirus exposure and HLA in healthy donors. 13 Jbeta primers and 60 Vbeta primers were used for the PCR. Assay used: immunoSEQ multiplex PCR; TCRdb lists only in-frame clones, some missing. The sample contains around 86,000 clones, about three quarters of which appear only once. The sample was PBMCs. These receptors all stem from a female donor in good health and CMV-seronegative.

This chain uses TRBV5-8 with TRBJ2-1, with TRBD2 matching 11 bases. The CDR3 sequence is 15 residues long. The V segment lost 3 bases and the J segment 5 bases; nucleotides outside the gene matches: 4. Germline V gene data show CDR1 as SGHTS and CDR2 as YDEGEE. This CDR3 reads CASSSGLAEHNEQFF. The CDR3 DNA sequence: TGTGCCAGCAGCTCGGGACTAGCGGAACACAATGAGCAGTTCTTC.

The J gene is TRBJ1-1, the V gene TRBV7-8; no reliable D call. The CDR3 is made up of 13 amino acids. V shed 2 bases and J shed 8 bases, with 12 bases lying between them. Germline loops: CDR1 SGHVS, CDR2 FQNEAQ. CDR3 amino acids: CASSLITQQEAFF. The DNA for the CDR3 is TGTGCCAGCAGCTTAATAACACAACAGGAAGCTTTCTTT.

This sequence joins TRBV9 and TRBJ1-6, with D possibly being TRBD1 (6 bases). This CDR3 region has 14 residues. Trimming took off 0 bases at V and 7 bases at J, with 8 bases between the two ends. The germline CDR1 and CDR2 sequences are SGDLS and YYNGEE. The CDR3 nucleotides read TGTGCCAGCAGCGTAGCAGGGGACAATTCACCCCTCCACTTT. The encoded protein is CASSVAGDNSPLHF.

The rearrangement uses TRBV7-8 and TRBJ1-5, with D unresolved. The CDR3 contains 15 residues. Trimming took 2 bases from V and 2 from J, leaving 10 bases between them. Germline-derived CDR1 and CDR2 are SGHVS and FQNEAQ. The CDR3 region is CASSLNRGGNQPQHF. In DNA form, the CDR3 reads TGTGCCAGCAGCTTAAACCGTGGAGGCAATCAGCCCCAGCATTTT. Full variable domain (missing parts from reference TRBV7-8 and TRBJ1-5): GAGVSQSPRYKVAKRGQDVALRCDPISGHVSLFWYQQALGQGPEFLTYFQNEAQLDKSGLPSDRFFAERPEGSVSTLKIQRTQQEDSAVYLCASSLNRGGNQPQHFGDGTRLSIL.

This clone was seen a handful of times. V and J are TRBV6-5 and TRBJ1-4; D possibly corresponds to TRBD1 (5 bases). Germline V gives CDR1 MNHEY, CDR2 SVGAGI. Trimming took off 4 bases at V and 8 bases at J, with 11 bases between the two ends. The CDR3 length is 13 residues. CDR3 sequence (DNA): TGTGCCAGCAGTTTGACGGGGGTGGAAAAACTGTTTTTT. As protein: CASSLTGVEKLFF.

This clone has only a few counts. The V gene is TRBV19, the J gene TRBJ1-2, with 7 bases lining up with TRBD1. Germline values: CDR1 LNHDA, CDR2 SQIVND (reference sequence). After removal of 7 bases from V and 1 base from J, the junction contained 9 bases not matched to a gene. This CDR3 comprises 15 residues. The CDR3 loop reads CASTTRQGGNYGYTF. The CDR3 DNA is TGTGCCAGTACCACCAGACAGGGCGGTAACTATGGCTACACCTTC.

The DNA for the CDR3 is TGCGCCACCCAGCCGGATGCAGGAACTAGCACAGATACGCAGTATTTT. It encodes CATQPDAGTSTDTQYF. The chain joins TRBV5-1 to TRBJ2-3; D is unclear. Germline loops: CDR1 SGHRS, CDR2 YFSETQ. Trimming removed 9 bases from V and 0 bases from J, with 20 bases in between. The CDR3 is made up of 16 amino acids. The variable domain in full, with the rest retrieved from reference TRBV5-1 and TRBJ2-3, is KAGVTQTPRYLIKTRGQQVTLSCSPISGHRSVSWYQQTPGQGLQFLFEYFSETQRNKGNFPGRFSGRQFSNSRSEMNVSTLELGDSALYLCATQPDAGTSTDTQYFGPGTRLTVL.

V usage is TRBV29-1 and J usage is TRBJ1-4, with a tentative D call TRBD1 (5 bases). CDR3 length equals 12 residues. V was pared by 5 bases and J by 4 bases, with 8 bases between. CDR1 is SQVTM, CDR2 ANQGSEA, per germline. CDR3 DNA sequence: TGCAGCGTTCGCGACAGTAATGAAAAACTGTTTTTT. Protein: CSVRDSNEKLFF.

V gene TRBV7-2 combines with J gene TRBJ1-5; D not resolved. CDR1 is SGHTA, CDR2 FQGNSA, per germline. The V gene lost 2 bases and the J gene lost 4 bases, with 6 bases spanning the gap. The CDR3 contains 13 residues. CDR3 nucleotide sequence: TGTGCCAGCAGCTTAAGCGAGAATCAGCCCCAGCATTTT. Its protein is CASSLSENQPQHF.